Given below is one T cell receptor (beta chain) in context. The target antigen is unknown. Clones were read by immunoSEQ multiplex PCR, and TCRdb kept only the in-frame ones, dropping some. The data contain tens of thousands of clones, roughly 87% of them singletons. This record comes from a study of T cells in localized non-small cell lung cancer. Points from the study as a whole: Appearance in adjacent lung was seen for a median 57 of the top 100 tumor clones. Heterogeneity cannot be ruled out, as sequencing used one tumor region only. Uninvolved adjacent lung showed higher T cell clonality than tumor.

Germline CDR1 GTSNPN, CDR2 SVGIG (reference sequence). The V gene end was trimmed by 5 bases and the J gene end by 5 bases; junction bases not matched to a gene: 3. The CDR3 is 12 residues long. V and J are TRBV30 and TRBJ1-2; 9 nucleotides align to TRBD1. This receptor was identified in a woman between 35 and 75 years old with stage I lung adenocarcinoma. Sequenced material: peripheral blood, taken before any cancer treatment. The CDR3 DNA follows: TGTGCCTGGGGGGGGACAGGGTATGGCTACACCTTC. Encoded protein: CAWGGTGYGYTF.